This TCR beta chain was sequenced during a study of blood T cell repertoires in COVID-19. There are 13 residues in the CDR3. The trim removed 3 bases at V and 4 bases at J, leaving 2 bases unmatched. CDR1 and CDR2 (germline): SGHKS, YYEKEE (reference sequence). The assay was immunoSEQ multiplex PCR, and TCRdb's table has in-frame clones only and misses some. Among more than 85,000 clones listed, more than 65% were seen once. This clone came up once. The J gene is TRBJ1-1, the V gene TRBV5-5; 8 positions agree with TRBD1. The source material was peripheral blood. This receptor was taken from an elderly woman with active or convalescent COVID-19. The CDR3 bases are TGTGCCAGCAGCTCGACAGGGGCCACTGAAGCTTTCTTT. Amino acid sequence: CASSSTGATEAFF.